Shown below are 6 T cell receptor beta chains from a single sample sequenced in a study of blood T cell repertoires in COVID-19. TCRdb's copy holds only in-frame clones and misses some; the assay was immunoSEQ multiplex PCR. The sample lists around 99,000 clones; 84% were seen once. Sequences were obtained from peripheral blood. Receptor source: a woman between 45 and 65 years old with acute or convalescent COVID-19.

The rearrangement links TRBV5-1 to TRBJ1-2, with 8 positions matching TRBD1. The CDR3 totals 17 residues. V lost 0 bases to trimming and J lost 8 bases; unmatched junction nucleotides: 15. CDR1 is SGHRS and CDR2 is YFSETQ in the germline V gene. The CDR3 nucleotides read TGCGCCAGCAGCTTGGACCCTTCCGGACAGGGAAGTGAAGGCTACACCTTC. This gives the protein CASSLDPSGQGSEGYTF.

The chain's CDR3 is CASRLNTGELFF. As DNA, the CDR3 is TGTGCCAGCAGGCTAAACACCGGGGAGCTGTTTTTT. This rearrangement joins TRBV12-3 or TRBV12-4 to TRBJ2-2; unclear D gene. The CDR3 covers 12 residues. V shed 6 bases and J shed 2 bases, with 4 bases lying between them.

This chain connects TRBV11-3 to TRBJ2-1; maybe TRBD2 (5 bases). This CDR3 spans 15 amino acids. Trimming pared 1 base from V and 3 bases from J, leaving 10 bases between. CDR1 and CDR2 from the germline V gene are SGHNT and YENEEA. CDR3 region: CASSLGAGHYNEQFF. In DNA, the CDR3 is TGTGCCAGCAGCTTAGGGGCGGGCCACTACAATGAGCAGTTCTTC.

V gene TRBV3-1 (or the pseudogene TRBV3-2) combines with J gene TRBJ2-6; 7 nucleotides align to TRBD2. Per the germline V gene, CDR1 is LGHDT and CDR2 is YNNKEL (reference sequence). The CDR3 runs to 17 residues. After removal of 3 bases from V and 2 bases from J, the junction contained 7 bases not matched to a gene. Written as DNA, the CDR3 is TGTGCCAGCAGCCACCTTGGGAGGGCTGCTGGGGCCAACGTCCTGACTTTC. This translates into CASSHLGRAAGANVLTF.

The chain links TRBV3-1 (or the pseudogene TRBV3-2) to TRBJ1-4, with a tentative D call TRBD1 (5 bases). CDR3 length equals 16 residues. In germline, CDR1 is LGHDT, CDR2 YNNKEL (reference sequence). V was shortened by 1 base and J by 8 bases, with 17 bases between the two germline ends. This chain's CDR3 is CASSQGGPQGREKLFF. The CDR3 DNA reads as TGTGCCAGCAGCCAAGGGGGTCCCCAGGGTAGGGAAAAACTGTTTTTT.

A few counts support this clone. The chain uses TRBV4-1 and TRBJ1-5, with D possibly matching TRBD1 (5 bases). Germline CDR1 is MGHRA and CDR2 is YSYEKL. The CDR3 has 18 amino acids. Deletions cut 1 base from V and 4 bases from J, with 20 bases between. Here the CDR3 reads CASSQVSFARGGNQPQHF. The CDR3, as DNA: TGCGCCAGCAGCCAAGTTTCTTTCGCTAGGGGAGGAAATCAGCCCCAGCATTTT.